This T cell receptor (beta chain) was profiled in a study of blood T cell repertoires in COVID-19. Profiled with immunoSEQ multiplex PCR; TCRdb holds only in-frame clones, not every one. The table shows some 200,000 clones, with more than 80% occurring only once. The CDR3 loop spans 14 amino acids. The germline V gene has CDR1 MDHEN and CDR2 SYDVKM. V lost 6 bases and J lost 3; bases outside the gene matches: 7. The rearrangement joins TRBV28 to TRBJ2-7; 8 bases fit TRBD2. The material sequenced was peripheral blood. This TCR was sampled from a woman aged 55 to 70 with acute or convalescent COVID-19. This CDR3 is CASSIGGRFYEQYF. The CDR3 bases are TGTGCCAGCAGCATCGGCGGGAGGTTCTACGAGCAGTACTTC.